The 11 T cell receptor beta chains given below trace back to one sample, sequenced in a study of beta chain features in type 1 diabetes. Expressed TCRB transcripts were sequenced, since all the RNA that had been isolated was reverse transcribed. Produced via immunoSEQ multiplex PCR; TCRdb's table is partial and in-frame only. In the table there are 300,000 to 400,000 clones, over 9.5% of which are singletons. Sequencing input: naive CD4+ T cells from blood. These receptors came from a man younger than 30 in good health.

Here the CDR3 reads CASSLEDRGKLFF. The CDR3 DNA reads TGTGCCAGCAGCTTAGAAGACAGGGGAAAACTGTTTTTT. The chain combines TRBV7-9 with TRBJ1-4; TRBD1 agrees at 8 bases. CDR1 and CDR2 from the germline V gene are SEHNR and FQNEAQ (reference sequence). V shed 1 base, J shed 10 bases, and the junction held 2 bases outside the gene matches. This CDR3 contains 13 residues.

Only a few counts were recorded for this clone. CDR3 residues: CASSPTGGDGELFF. The CDR3 DNA reads as TGTGCCAGCAGCCCCACGGGGGGGGACGGGGAGCTGTTTTTT. The V gene is TRBV7-3, the J gene TRBJ2-2; 8 nucleotides line up with TRBD2. After removal of 5 bases from V and 7 bases from J, the junction contained 6 bases not matched to a gene. Germline V gives CDR1 SGHTA, CDR2 FQGTGA. This CDR3 spans 14 amino acids.

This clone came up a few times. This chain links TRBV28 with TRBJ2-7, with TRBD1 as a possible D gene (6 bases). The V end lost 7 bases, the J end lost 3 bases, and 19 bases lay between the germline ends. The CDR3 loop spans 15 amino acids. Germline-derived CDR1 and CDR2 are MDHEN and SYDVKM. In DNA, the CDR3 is TGTGCCAGCACCACCGGACAGAGTACTCACTACGAGCAGTACTTC. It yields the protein CASTTGQSTHYEQYF.

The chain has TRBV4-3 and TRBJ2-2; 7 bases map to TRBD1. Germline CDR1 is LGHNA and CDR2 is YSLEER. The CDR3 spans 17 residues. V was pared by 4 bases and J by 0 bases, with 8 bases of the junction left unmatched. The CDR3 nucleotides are TGCGCCAGCAGCCCAATGGGACAGTCCACGAACACCGGGGAGCTGTTTTTT. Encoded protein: CASSPMGQSTNTGELFF.

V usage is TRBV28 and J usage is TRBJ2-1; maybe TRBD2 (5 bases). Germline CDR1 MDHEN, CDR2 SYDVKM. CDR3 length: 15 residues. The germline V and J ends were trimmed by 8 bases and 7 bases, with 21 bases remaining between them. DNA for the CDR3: TGTGCCAGCGCACCGACGCTTGAGCGCGGGAATGAGCAGTTCTTC. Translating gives CASAPTLERGNEQFF.

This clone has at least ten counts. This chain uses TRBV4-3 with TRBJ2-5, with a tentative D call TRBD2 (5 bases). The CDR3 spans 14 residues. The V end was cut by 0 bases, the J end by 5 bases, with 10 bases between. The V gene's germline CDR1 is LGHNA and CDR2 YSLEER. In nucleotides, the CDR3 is TGCGCCAGCAGCCAAGAAATGGACTGGGAGACCCAGTACTTC. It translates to CASSQEMDWETQYF.

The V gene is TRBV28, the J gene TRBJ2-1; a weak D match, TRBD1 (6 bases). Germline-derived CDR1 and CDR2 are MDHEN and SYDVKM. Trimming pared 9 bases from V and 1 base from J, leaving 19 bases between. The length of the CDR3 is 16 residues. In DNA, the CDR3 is TGTGCCAGTCGGCCTACAGGGAAATTGTCCTACAATGAGCAGTTCTTC. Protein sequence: CASRPTGKLSYNEQFF.

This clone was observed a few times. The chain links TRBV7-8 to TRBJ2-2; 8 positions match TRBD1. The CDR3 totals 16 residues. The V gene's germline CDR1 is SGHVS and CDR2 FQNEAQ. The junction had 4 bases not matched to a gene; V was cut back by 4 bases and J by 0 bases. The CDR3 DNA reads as TGTGCCAGCAGCTCGGGACAGGCGGCGAACACCGGGGAGCTGTTTTTT. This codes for CASSSGQAANTGELFF.

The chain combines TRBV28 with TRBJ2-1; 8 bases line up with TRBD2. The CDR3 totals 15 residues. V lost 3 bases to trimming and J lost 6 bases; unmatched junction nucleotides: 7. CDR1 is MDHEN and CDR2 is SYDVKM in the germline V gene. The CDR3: CASSFVAGRCNEQFF. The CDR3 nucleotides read TGTGCCAGCAGTTTCGTAGCGGGACGCTGCAATGAGCAGTTCTTC.

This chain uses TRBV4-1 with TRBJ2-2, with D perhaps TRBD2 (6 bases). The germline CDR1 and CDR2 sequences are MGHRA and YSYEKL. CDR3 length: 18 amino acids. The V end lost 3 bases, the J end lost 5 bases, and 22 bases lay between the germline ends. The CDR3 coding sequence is TGCGCCAGCAGCCAGATCGGGGGACGGCCCAAGAGTACCGGGGAGCTGTTTTTT. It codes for CASSQIGGRPKSTGELFF.

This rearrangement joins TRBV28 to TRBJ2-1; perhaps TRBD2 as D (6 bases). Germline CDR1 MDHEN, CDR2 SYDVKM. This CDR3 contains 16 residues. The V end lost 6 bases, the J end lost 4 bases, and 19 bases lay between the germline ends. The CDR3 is CASSPPEAGTYNEQFF. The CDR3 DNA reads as TGTGCCAGCAGCCCACCGGAAGCGGGCACGTACAATGAGCAGTTCTTC.